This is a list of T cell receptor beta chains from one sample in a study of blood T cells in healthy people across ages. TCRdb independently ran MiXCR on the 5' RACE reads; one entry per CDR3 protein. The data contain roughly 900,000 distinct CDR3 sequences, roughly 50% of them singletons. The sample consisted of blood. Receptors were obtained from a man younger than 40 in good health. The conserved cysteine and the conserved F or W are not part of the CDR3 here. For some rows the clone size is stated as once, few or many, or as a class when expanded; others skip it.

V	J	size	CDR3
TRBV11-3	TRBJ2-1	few	ASSPDRGRLNEQF
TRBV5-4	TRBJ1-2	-	ASSWGGDYGYT
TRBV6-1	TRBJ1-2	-	ASTLNQLYGYT
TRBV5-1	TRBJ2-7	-	ASSASGSVSEQY
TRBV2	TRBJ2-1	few	ATRLAGVNEQF
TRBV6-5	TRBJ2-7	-	ASSPRQVYEQY
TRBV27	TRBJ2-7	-	ASSPSAGGYEQY
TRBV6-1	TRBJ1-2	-	ASSVDPSRNYGYT
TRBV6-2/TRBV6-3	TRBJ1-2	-	ASSYSEGARRTANYGYT
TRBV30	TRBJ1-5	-	AWSVPPQPQH
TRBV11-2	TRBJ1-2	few	ASSLGHAYGYT
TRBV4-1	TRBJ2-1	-	ASSHRKGVPDTRNEQF
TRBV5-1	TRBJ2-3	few	ASSLGGADADTQY
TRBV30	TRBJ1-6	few	AWTGGLGNSPLH
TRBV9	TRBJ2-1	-	ASSVENEQF
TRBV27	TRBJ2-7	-	ASSLSTGTGVNEQY
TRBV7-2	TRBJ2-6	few	ASSPPVGNSGANVLT
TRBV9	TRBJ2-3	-	ASSVVPLTDTQY
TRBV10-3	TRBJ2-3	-	AISGLAGATDTQY
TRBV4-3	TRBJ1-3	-	ASSQERPNTIY
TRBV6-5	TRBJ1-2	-	ASSYSWEVNYGYT
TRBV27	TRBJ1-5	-	ASSNNDREVGNQPQH
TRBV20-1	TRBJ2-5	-	SAREIPRPWQY
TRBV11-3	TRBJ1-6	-	ASSFTTGGDSPLH
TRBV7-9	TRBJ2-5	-	ASSLSAKVQETQY
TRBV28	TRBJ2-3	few	ASSLAGERLTDTQY
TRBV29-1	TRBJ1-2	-	SVDYSNGYT
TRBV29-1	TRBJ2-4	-	SVVGRYGENIQY
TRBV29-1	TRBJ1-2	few	SVGSSYNYGYT
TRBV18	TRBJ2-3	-	ASSPLSGATDTQY
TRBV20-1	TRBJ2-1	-	SAKRGGGYEQF
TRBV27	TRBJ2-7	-	ANSLLAGSSYEQY
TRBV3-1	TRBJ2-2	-	ASSPVSGNTGELF
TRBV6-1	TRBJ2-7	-	VVGDRSYEQY
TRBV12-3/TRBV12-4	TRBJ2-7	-	ASSLSASGGTYEQY
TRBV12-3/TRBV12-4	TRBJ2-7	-	ASSFSDNSGEQY
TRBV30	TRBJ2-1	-	AWSGASGGYNEQF
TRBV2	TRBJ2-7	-	ASRTGTGSTYEQY
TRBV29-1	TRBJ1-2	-	SVGSGGGSYGYT
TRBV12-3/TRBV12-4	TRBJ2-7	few	ASSSNRQGVPYEQY
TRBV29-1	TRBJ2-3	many	SVAGVSTDTQY
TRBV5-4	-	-	ASSSGLPDEQY